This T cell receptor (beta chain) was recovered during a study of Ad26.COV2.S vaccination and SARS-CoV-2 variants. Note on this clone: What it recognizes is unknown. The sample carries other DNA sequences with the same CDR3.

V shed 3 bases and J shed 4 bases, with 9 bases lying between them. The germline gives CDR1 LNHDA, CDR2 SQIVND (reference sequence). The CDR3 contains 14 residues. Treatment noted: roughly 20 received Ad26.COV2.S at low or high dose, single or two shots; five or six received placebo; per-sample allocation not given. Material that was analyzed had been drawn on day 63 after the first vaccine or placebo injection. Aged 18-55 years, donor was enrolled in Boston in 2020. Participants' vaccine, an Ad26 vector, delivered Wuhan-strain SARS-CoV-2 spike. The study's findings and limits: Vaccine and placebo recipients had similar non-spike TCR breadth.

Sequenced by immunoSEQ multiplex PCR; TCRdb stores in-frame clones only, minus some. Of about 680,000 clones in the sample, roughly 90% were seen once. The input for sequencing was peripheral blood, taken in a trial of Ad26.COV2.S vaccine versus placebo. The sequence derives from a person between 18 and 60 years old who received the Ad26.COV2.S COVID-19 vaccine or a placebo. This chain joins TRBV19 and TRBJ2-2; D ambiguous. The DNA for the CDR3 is TGTGCCAGTAGTATGTGGCGTGGCACCGGGGAGCTGTTTTTT. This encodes CASSMWRGTGELFF.